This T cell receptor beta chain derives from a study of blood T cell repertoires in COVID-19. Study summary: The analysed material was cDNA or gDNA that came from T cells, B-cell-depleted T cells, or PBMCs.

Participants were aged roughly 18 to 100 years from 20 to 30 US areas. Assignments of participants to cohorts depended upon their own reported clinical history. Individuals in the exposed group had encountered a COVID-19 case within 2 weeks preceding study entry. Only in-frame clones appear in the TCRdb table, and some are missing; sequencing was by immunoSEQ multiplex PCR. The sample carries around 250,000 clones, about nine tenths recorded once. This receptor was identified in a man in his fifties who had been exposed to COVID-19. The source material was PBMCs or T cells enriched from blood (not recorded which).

Written as DNA, the CDR3 is TGCGCCAGCAGCTTCGGACTAGCGGGAGGGGGAGAGACCCAGTACTTC. This encodes CASSFGLAGGGETQYF. The chain carries TRBV5-1 and TRBJ2-5; TRBD2 matches 15 bases. Germline-derived CDR1 and CDR2 are SGHRS and YFSETQ. V trimming: 2 bases; J trimming: 4 bases; junction bases outside the gene matches: 3. The CDR3 covers 16 residues.